This T cell receptor beta chain was obtained from a study of shared clonotypes between healthy human individuals. The CDR3 spans 13 residues. Germline CDR1 MNHEY, CDR2 SVGAGI. Trimming removed 0 bases from V and 4 bases from J, with 4 bases in between. As handled by the study authors: ImmunoSEQ junction-only sequences lacked quality scores, so their filtering differed. The table came from immunoSEQ multiplex PCR; TCRdb's copy has only in-frame clones and leaves some out. D and trimming come from the DNA, and the V and J calls and clone size come from that table. The table has millions of clones, more than 85% seen once. Naive CD8 isolation took CD45RO-negative cells positively selected for CCR7 and excluded terminally differentiated effector memory CD45RA+ cells. Adult Caucasians living in Nashville, Tennessee made up all of the donors.

Sequenced: naive CD8+ T cells from PBMCs. The chain combines TRBV6-5 with TRBJ2-1; D remains ambiguous. The sequence derives from a man in his late teens or twenties in good health. Some clones in this sample may be carry-over from other donors' samples. The chain's CDR3 is CASSYSWYNEQFF. The CDR3 coding sequence is TGTGCCAGCAGTTACTCTTGGTACAATGAGCAGTTCTTC.